This T cell receptor (beta chain) was recovered during a study of blood T cells in healthy people across ages. The study's findings and limits: Donors of long life had a larger count of naive CD4+ cells and greater diversity than aged donors. For the donors, CMV status was unknown and possibly confounded expanded clonotype changes.

Germline-derived CDR1 and CDR2 are MGHRA and YSYEKL. The CDR3 runs to 14 residues. Trimming left V 0 bases short and J 4 bases short, with 9 bases between. This clonotype was counted between two and nine times. Antigen specificity is unknown. Combining a sample-barcoded 5' primer with a J-beta primer mix, a second PCR ran for about 6 to 12 cycles. TCRdb analysed the 5' RACE reads with MiXCR anew, one entry per CDR3 protein. The sample records some 1,800,000 distinct CDR3 sequences, about 39% being singletons. Every donor provided roughly 9.1 milliliters of peripheral blood. The genes are TRBV4-1 and TRBJ1-2; D call uncertain. Material: blood. This receptor was obtained from a human donor in good health. The CDR3 DNA reads TGCGCCAGCAGCCAAGAGGTTTTGAGCTATGGCTACACCTTC. Amino acid sequence: CASSQEVLSYGYTF.